These 19 T cell receptor beta chains came from one sample sequenced in a study of shared clonotypes between healthy human individuals. Measured with immunoSEQ multiplex PCR; TCRdb has only the in-frame clones, and not every one. This sample yields around 2.5 million clones, of which 93% are seen a single time; about 0.38% belongs to the top ten. What was sequenced was naive CD4+ T cells from PBMCs. The subset denotes: CD45RA+ positively selected. These receptors were taken from a man between 18 and 29 years old in good health. Some clones in this sample may be carry-over from other donors' samples.

A remark on this clone: Different DNA sequences within this sample yield the same CDR3. V gene TRBV2 combines with J gene TRBJ1-2; 7 nucleotides match TRBD1. The CDR3 runs 12 residues. The V and J ends lost 4 bases and 4 bases, in that order; junction bases with no gene match: 0. Per germline, CDR1 SNHLY and CDR2 FYNNEI. The CDR3 sequence is CASSGQGYGYTF. The CDR3 nucleotides read TGTGCCAGCAGTGGACAGGGCTATGGCTACACCTTC.

About this clone: This same CDR3 is encoded by further DNA sequences in the sample. The V gene is TRBV15, the J gene TRBJ2-2; TRBD2 agrees at 10 bases. The length of the CDR3 is 16 residues. Trimming took 1 base from V and 3 from J; bases not matched to a gene: 2. Germline-derived CDR1 and CDR2 are LNHNV and YYDKDF (reference sequence). This chain's CDR3 is CATSRGTSGYTGELFF. CDR3 DNA: TGTGCCACCAGCAGAGGGACTAGCGGTTACACCGGGGAGCTGTTTTTT.

Points on this clone: Other nucleotide sequences in the sample specify the same CDR3. The J gene is TRBJ2-1, the V gene TRBV5-4; D remains unclear. The V gene's germline CDR1 is SGHNT and CDR2 YYREEE (reference sequence). The V end was cut by 0 bases, the J end by 10 bases, with 8 bases between. The CDR3 is made up of 12 amino acids. The DNA of the CDR3 is TGTGCCAGCAGCTTGGATGCAGGAGAGCAGTTCTTC. This sequence encodes CASSLDAGEQFF.

The chain uses TRBV28 and TRBJ1-5, with TRBD1 matching 12 bases. Germline-derived CDR1 and CDR2 are MDHEN and SYDVKM. V shed 5 bases, J shed 7 bases, and the junction held 6 bases outside the gene matches. The CDR3 length is 15 residues. For the CDR3, the DNA is TGTGCCAGCAGTGGGGGACAGGGGGCCGGGCAGCCCCAGCATTTT. Its translation is CASSGGQGAGQPQHF.

The V and J genes are TRBV10-2 and TRBJ2-1; possible D gene TRBD2, 6 bases. Per the germline V gene, CDR1 is WSHSY and CDR2 is SAAADI. The germline V and J ends were trimmed by 4 bases and 0 bases, with 19 bases remaining between them. The length of the CDR3 is 18 residues. CDR3 amino acids: CASSVYQTGASSYNEQFF. Here the CDR3 DNA reads TGCGCCAGCAGTGTGTATCAAACGGGAGCGAGCTCCTACAATGAGCAGTTCTTC.

V is TRBV27 and J is TRBJ2-3; D assignment may be TRBD1 or TRBD2 (5 bases each). V was clipped by 7 bases and J by 4 bases, with 15 bases between them. CDR3 length: 14 amino acids. The germline CDR1 and CDR2 sequences are MNHEY and SMNVEV (reference sequence). CDR3 amino acids: CASTGRGRSDTQYF. CDR3 coding DNA: TGTGCCAGCACGGGACGGGGACGCTCAGATACGCAGTATTTT.

V usage is TRBV5-1 and J usage is TRBJ1-6, with 8 bases aligning to TRBD1. Losses at the gene ends were 0 bases for V and 8 bases for J; bases not matched to a gene: 4. Germline loops: CDR1 SGHRS, CDR2 YFSETQ. The CDR3 is 15 residues long. CDR3 amino acids: CASSLEGTGDSPLHF. The CDR3 nucleotides are TGCGCCAGCAGCTTGGAAGGGACAGGTGATTCACCCCTCCACTTT.

This clone was seen only once. The rearrangement uses TRBV7-6 and TRBJ2-7, with no clear D. Germline V gene lookup returns CDR1 SGHVS and CDR2 FNYEAQ. V was shortened by 7 bases and J by 5 bases, with 24 bases between the two germline ends. The length of the CDR3 is 16 residues. Here the CDR3 reads CASTPPSWAPGHEQYF. CDR3 nucleotide sequence: TGTGCCAGCACCCCCCCCTCGTGGGCCCCCGGCCACGAGCAGTACTTC.

The chain is built from TRBV5-1 and TRBJ2-3; no definite D call. V lost 4 bases and J lost 2, with 14 bases in between. From germline, CDR1 is SGHRS and CDR2 YFSETQ. The length of the CDR3 is 15 residues. The CDR3 coding sequence is TGCGCCAGCAGCATCAGCGCGGTTTACACAGATACGCAGTATTTT. Protein sequence: CASSISAVYTDTQYF.

The chain carries TRBV27 and TRBJ2-2; 12 bases map to TRBD1. With 5 bases clipped from V and 8 bases from J, the junction kept 3 bases outside the gene matches. The germline V gene has CDR1 MNHEY and CDR2 SMNVEV (reference sequence). This CDR3 has 14 amino acids. CDR3 loop: CASSRDRGQGELFF. The CDR3 DNA follows: TGTGCCAGCAGTCGGGACAGGGGGCAAGGGGAGCTGTTTTTT.

The sample holds one count of this clone. The chain couples TRBV12-5 to TRBJ1-2, with TRBD1 matching over 7 bases. CDR1 is LGHNT, CDR2 FRNRAP, per germline. CDR3 length: 12 residues. V gave up 5 bases and J gave up 8 bases; unmatched junction bases: 5. Written as DNA, the CDR3 is TGTGCTAGTGGTCCGGGACAGAACGGCTACACCTTC. Encoded protein: CASGPGQNGYTF.

The chain links TRBV7-9 to TRBJ2-1; D remains unclear. V was clipped by 8 bases and J by 8 bases, with 7 bases between them. Germline CDR1 reads SEHNR; CDR2 reads FQNEAQ (reference sequence). This CDR3 is 10 amino acids long. CDR3 nucleotide sequence: TGTGCCAGCCTCTCCGATGAGCAGTTCTTC. The encoded protein is CASLSDEQFF.

This clone was seen once. The chain uses TRBV2 and TRBJ2-1; 10 nucleotides line up with TRBD2. Unmatched junction bases numbered 12, after V lost 7 bases and J lost 9 bases. Germline V gene data show CDR1 as SNHLY and CDR2 as FYNNEI. The CDR3 consists of 15 residues. As DNA, the CDR3 is TGTGCCAGCAAGATTGGGCTAGCGGGAGTTAGTGAGCAGTTCTTC. It codes for CASKIGLAGVSEQFF.

The genes are TRBV5-1 and TRBJ2-7, with 13 bases that match TRBD2. The V gene end was trimmed by 3 bases and the J gene end by 7 bases; junction bases not matched to a gene: 7. From germline, CDR1 is SGHRS and CDR2 YFSETQ. This CDR3 contains 15 residues. CDR3 sequence reads: CASSSPGLAGVEQYF. In DNA form, the CDR3 reads TGCGCCAGCAGCTCGCCCGGACTAGCGGGGGTGGAGCAGTACTTC.

The chain links TRBV7-2 to TRBJ2-3; D is possibly TRBD1 or TRBD2 (7 bases each). CDR3 size: 18 residues. Trimming removed 5 bases from V and 3 bases from J, with 24 bases in between. CDR1 SGHTA and CDR2 FQGNSA come from the germline V gene. DNA for the CDR3: TGTGCCAGCAGCCCGGCCGGGGCAGGGGGAGGGAGTACAGATACGCAGTATTTT. Encoded protein: CASSPAGAGGGSTDTQYF.

In this sample, this clone turned up once. The chain employs TRBV28 and TRBJ1-2; D remains unclear. Germline V gene sequence: CDR1 MDHEN, CDR2 SYDVKM. This CDR3 is built from 12 residues. V lost 8 bases and J 0 bases, leaving 7 bases between the germline ends. CDR3 protein: CASGRTNYGYTF. The CDR3 DNA reads TGTGCCAGCGGAAGGACTAACTATGGCTACACCTTC.

This chain connects TRBV10-3 to TRBJ2-3; D call uncertain. The germline gives CDR1 ENHRY, CDR2 SYGVKD. The V gene lost 2 bases and the J gene lost 6 bases, with 9 bases spanning the gap. The CDR3 is 13 residues long. CDR3 region: CAISEQELDTQYF. The CDR3 DNA reads as TGTGCCATCAGTGAGCAAGAGTTGGATACGCAGTATTTT.

The rearrangement links TRBV5-8 to TRBJ2-2; TRBD1 is a possible D gene (6 bases). In germline, CDR1 is SGHTS, CDR2 YDEGEE. There are 15 residues in the CDR3. Deletions cut 4 bases from V and 0 bases from J, with 10 bases between. This CDR3 is CASSPRGSNTGELFF. CDR3 nucleotide sequence: TGTGCCAGCAGCCCCAGGGGATCGAACACCGGGGAGCTGTTTTTT.

V and J are TRBV21-1 and TRBJ1-5; TRBD1 reflects the table's D call only, with no check against the DNA. TRBV21-1 is a pseudogene. The CDR3 covers 20 residues. The CDR3 loop is CASSSRMGGQGACSNQPQHF. CDR3 nucleotides: TGTGCCAGCAGCTCCCGGATGGGGGGACAGGGGGCATGCAGCAATCAGCCCCAGCATTTT.